The clone carrying this T cell receptor beta chain was seen just once. The target antigen is unknown. The data were produced by immunoSEQ multiplex PCR, yet TCRdb's version contains in-frame clones alone and is incomplete. The sample holds tens of thousands of clones, more than 65% seen once. With 4 bases clipped from V and 2 bases from J, the junction kept 3 bases outside the gene matches. This CDR3 contains 16 residues. In germline, CDR1 is SGHVS, CDR2 FNYEAQ. The source of the sample is a study of T cell responses to AZD1222 COVID-19 vaccine. Study results and caveats: Vaccine-related CD4 TCRs covered spike, predominating at 160-218 and 743-854. Spike-specific TCR depth and breadth grew after two AZD1222 doses.

The chain carries TRBV7-6 and TRBJ2-2; TRBD2 matches 11 bases. The clonotype originates from an adult in good health. The sample consisted of peripheral blood, taken on day 0 of AZD1222 vaccination. This CDR3 is CASSWLAGGNTGELFF. The DNA of the CDR3 is TGTGCCAGCAGCTGGCTAGCGGGAGGTAACACCGGGGAGCTGTTTTTT.